The clone carrying this TCR beta chain occurred a few times. The data stem from a study of identical twins. TCRdb reprocessed the 5' RACE reads with MiXCR, giving one entry per CDR3 protein. The sample holds 400,000 to 650,000 distinct CDR3 sequences, around 20% seen once. This CDR3 spans 11 amino acids. In germline, CDR1 is LGHDT, CDR2 YNNKEL (reference sequence). The V end was cut by 3 bases, the J end by 7 bases, with 7 bases between. This same sample was also part of a study on T cells expressing NK-cell markers.

The receptor's source is a woman aged 18-35 years in good health. This sequence joins TRBV3-1 and TRBJ2-7; D is ambiguous. Sequencing was done on a sample of CD4+ T cells sorted from blood. This CDR3 is CASSQWWEQYF. CDR3 sequence (DNA): TGTGCCAGCAGCCAGTGGTGGGAGCAGTACTTC.